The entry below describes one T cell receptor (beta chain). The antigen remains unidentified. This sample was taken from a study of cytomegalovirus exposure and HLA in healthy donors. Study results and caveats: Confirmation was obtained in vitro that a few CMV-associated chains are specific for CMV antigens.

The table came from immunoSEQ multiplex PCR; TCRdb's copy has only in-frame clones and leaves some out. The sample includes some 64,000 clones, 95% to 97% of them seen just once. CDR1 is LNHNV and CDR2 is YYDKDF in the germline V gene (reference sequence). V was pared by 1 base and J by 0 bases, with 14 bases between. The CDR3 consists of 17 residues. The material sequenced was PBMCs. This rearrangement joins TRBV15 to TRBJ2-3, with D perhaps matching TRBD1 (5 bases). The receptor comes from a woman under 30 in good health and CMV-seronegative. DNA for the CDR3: TGTGCCACCAGCAGAGCTGCCAGGGCCTATAGCACAGATACGCAGTATTTT. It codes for CATSRAARAYSTDTQYF.